The next 10 T cell receptor beta chains were all read from a single sample in a study of blood T cell repertoires in COVID-19. Profiled with immunoSEQ multiplex PCR; TCRdb holds only in-frame clones, not every one. The profile shows 100,000 to 130,000 clones, about 90% of them singletons. The sample was peripheral blood. These receptors originate from a woman under 40 with acute or convalescent COVID-19.

This clone was seen more than once but under ten times. The rearrangement uses TRBV14 and TRBJ2-5; 12 bases are a match to TRBD2. Looked up from germline, CDR1 is SGHDN and CDR2 is FVKESK. V was pared by 5 bases and J by 2 bases, with 6 bases of the junction left unmatched. This CDR3 is 16 amino acids long. The chain's CDR3 is CASSSLTSGGQETQYF. CDR3 nucleotides: TGTGCCAGCAGCTCGCTGACTAGCGGGGGACAAGAGACCCAGTACTTC.

The chain employs TRBV7-2 and TRBJ2-2; 7 bases align to TRBD2. This CDR3 spans 16 amino acids. After removal of 5 bases from V and 3 bases from J, the junction contained 9 bases not matched to a gene. Germline V gene lookup returns CDR1 SGHTA and CDR2 FQGNSA. CDR3 protein: CASSTDSGSDTGELFF. The CDR3 DNA is TGTGCCAGCAGCACTGATAGCGGGTCTGACACCGGGGAGCTGTTTTTT.

The J gene is TRBJ1-4, the V gene TRBV20-1; no reliable D call. The CDR3 spans 11 residues. Trimming cost V 7 bases and J 8 bases, with 11 bases left between them. In germline, CDR1 is DFQATT, CDR2 SNEGSKA (reference sequence). CDR3 in DNA: TGCAGTGTTCACTCGGGGGAAAAACTGTTTTTT. As protein: CSVHSGEKLFF.

The chain has TRBV27 and TRBJ2-3; 11 bases line up with TRBD2. V gave up 6 bases and J gave up 8 bases; unmatched junction bases: 16. The CDR3 is 17 residues long. Germline loops: CDR1 MNHEY, CDR2 SMNVEV (reference sequence). This CDR3 is CASRSTRGLAERGTQYF. CDR3 sequence (DNA): TGTGCCAGCAGGTCTACGAGGGGACTAGCGGAGAGGGGTACGCAGTATTTT.

This clone was seen only once. V and J are TRBV27 and TRBJ2-1, with TRBD2 matching over 10 bases. In germline, CDR1 is MNHEY, CDR2 SMNVEV (reference sequence). Trimming took 5 bases from V and 8 from J; bases not matched to a gene: 6. The CDR3 is 14 amino acids. CDR3 nucleotide sequence: TGTGCCAGCAGTGGTCTAGCGGGAGTCGATGAGCAGTTCTTC. The encoded protein is CASSGLAGVDEQFF.

The table lists this clone with a count of one. The chain links TRBV27 to TRBJ1-4; TRBD1 is a possible D gene (5 bases). This CDR3 is built from 16 residues. With 6 bases removed from V and 0 bases from J, the gap between germline ends came to 14 bases. Germline assignment: CDR1 MNHEY and CDR2 SMNVEV (reference sequence). CDR3 sequence: CASSRAGLTTNEKLFF. CDR3 in DNA: TGTGCCAGCAGCAGGGCGGGACTTACAACTAATGAAAAACTGTTTTTT. Together with reference TRBV27 and TRBJ1-4, the CDR3 gives the full variable domain: EAQVTQNPRYLITVTGKKLTVTCSQNMNHEYMSWYRQDPGLGLRQIYYSMNVEVTDKGDVPEGYKVSRKEKRNFPLILESPSPNQTSLYFCASSRAGLTTNEKLFFGSGTQLSVL.

The V call is TRBV7-6, the J call TRBJ1-4, with TRBD1 matching 7 bases. This CDR3 is built from 15 residues. The germline CDR1 and CDR2 sequences are SGHVS and FNYEAQ. The V segment lost 1 base and the J segment 4 bases; nucleotides outside the gene matches: 3. The CDR3 here is CASSLGDSVNEKLFF. The CDR3 DNA sequence: TGTGCCAGCAGCTTAGGGGACAGCGTTAATGAAAAACTGTTTTTT.

CDR3 nucleotides: TGTGCCAGCAGTTCGCAGGGTTTCAACACCGGGGAGCTGTTTTTT. This gives the protein CASSSQGFNTGELFF. The V call is TRBV28, the J call TRBJ2-2; D perhaps matches TRBD1 (5 bases). The CDR3 is 15 amino acids. V lost 4 bases and J 2 bases, leaving 11 bases between the germline ends. The germline CDR1 and CDR2 sequences are MDHEN and SYDVKM.

The rearrangement uses TRBV28 and TRBJ1-2, with unresolved D. Germline values: CDR1 MDHEN, CDR2 SYDVKM. Trimming removed 4 bases from V and 5 bases from J, with 8 bases in between. CDR3 length: 12 amino acids. CDR3: CASSSGVYGYTF. In DNA form, the CDR3 reads TGTGCCAGCAGTTCCGGGGTGTATGGCTACACCTTC.

This chain joins TRBV9 and TRBJ2-1, with D perhaps TRBD2 (6 bases). The germline V gene has CDR1 SGDLS and CDR2 YYNGEE. This CDR3 has 17 residues. Deletions cut 0 bases from V and 4 bases from J, with 17 bases between. In DNA form, the CDR3 reads TGTGCCAGCAGCGTAGCATCGGACCCAGGAGGGTACAATGAGCAGTTCTTC. It codes for CASSVASDPGGYNEQFF.